What follows are 14 T cell receptor beta chains derived from one specimen sequenced in a study of OX40 agonist ivuxolimab in advanced cancers. Profiling relied on immunoSEQ multiplex PCR, and the TCRdb table lists in-frame clones only, not all of them. This table holds about 86,000 clones, around 88% found once. The material sequenced was CD4+ or CD8+ T cells sorted from blood, taken in a trial of the OX40 agonist ivuxolimab. The receptors derive from an adult with an advanced solid tumor such as melanoma, head and neck, liver or kidney cancer.

The rearrangement joins TRBV5-1 to TRBJ2-5, with TRBD1 as a possible D gene (6 bases). The CDR3 spans 14 residues. Trimming left V 4 bases short and J 0 bases short, with 10 bases between. The germline V gene has CDR1 SGHRS and CDR2 YFSETQ. For the CDR3, the DNA is TGCGCCAGCAGCCTGACAGGAAACCAAGAGACCCAGTACTTC. Translated, it gives CASSLTGNQETQYF.

The genes are TRBV12-5 and TRBJ2-5; TRBD2 agrees at 7 bases. V dropped 7 bases and J dropped 3; count of bases not matched to a gene: 11. Germline CDR1 reads LGHNT; CDR2 reads FRNRAP. The CDR3 is 15 amino acids. CDR3 in amino acids: CASAPGLTGEETQYF. CDR3 in DNA: TGTGCTAGTGCCCCGGGACTAACCGGAGAAGAGACCCAGTACTTC.

The chain couples TRBV10-2 to TRBJ1-1, with 9 bases that match TRBD1. CDR3 length: 14 amino acids. Germline-derived CDR1 and CDR2 are WSHSY and SAAADI. The V gene end was trimmed by 7 bases and the J gene end by 4 bases; junction bases not matched to a gene: 7. CDR3 sequence: CASTRDRVGTEAFF. The CDR3 DNA reads TGCGCCAGCACCCGGGACAGGGTGGGCACTGAAGCTTTCTTT.

The chain uses TRBV5-6 and TRBJ1-1; possibly TRBD1 for D (6 bases). The CDR3 length is 13 residues. V lost 2 bases and J 1 base, leaving 6 bases between the germline ends. The germline V gene encodes CDR1 SGHDT and CDR2 YYEEEE. The CDR3 spells CASSLQGNTEAFF. The CDR3 DNA is TGTGCCAGCAGCTTACAGGGGAACACTGAAGCTTTCTTT.

The rearrangement joins TRBV30 to TRBJ2-3; D is ambiguous. The germline V gene encodes CDR1 GTSNPN and CDR2 SVGIG (reference sequence). Trimming stripped 4 bases from V and 9 bases from J, with 11 bases between. The CDR3 extends over 11 amino acids. CDR3 residues: CAWTFLETQYF. In DNA, the CDR3 is TGTGCCTGGACCTTTTTGGAGACGCAGTATTTT.

The chain is built from TRBV4-2 and TRBJ2-1; 11 bases are shared with TRBD2. V trimming: 4 bases; J trimming: 7 bases; junction bases outside the gene matches: 6. Germline assignment: CDR1 LGHNA and CDR2 YNFKEQ. This CDR3 region has 15 residues. CDR3 protein: CASSPTRLAGNEQFF. The CDR3 bases are TGTGCCAGCAGCCCCACCAGACTAGCGGGAAATGAGCAGTTCTTC.

This chain connects TRBV19 to TRBJ1-5, with D hard to call. The germline CDR1 and CDR2 sequences are LNHDA and SQIVND (reference sequence). Trimming stripped 4 bases from V and 7 bases from J, with 20 bases between. This CDR3 has 16 amino acids. The CDR3, as DNA: TGTGCCAGTAGTACCCCTCGGAGCCAAGGAGGGCAGCCCCAGCATTTT. Its protein is CASSTPRSQGGQPQHF.

V usage is TRBV13 and J usage is TRBJ2-3; 14 bases align to TRBD2. The germline CDR1 and CDR2 sequences are PRHDT and FYEKMQ (reference sequence). Unmatched junction bases numbered 12, after V lost 4 bases and J lost 3 bases. This CDR3 has 19 amino acids. In DNA, the CDR3 is TGTGCCAGCAGCTCCCTAGGGACTAGCGGGAGTTTGGGAACAGATACGCAGTATTTT. This translates into CASSSLGTSGSLGTDTQYF.

The rearrangement joins TRBV18 to TRBJ2-1; 10 bases map to TRBD2. CDR1 and CDR2 (germline): KGHSH, LQKENI. The CDR3 loop spans 15 amino acids. The junction had 3 bases not matched to a gene; V was cut back by 1 base and J by 6 bases. The CDR3 sequence: CASSPQREGPNEQFF. The DNA for the CDR3 is TGTGCCAGCTCACCACAGCGGGAGGGCCCCAATGAGCAGTTCTTC.

V and J are TRBV2 and TRBJ2-5; 13 bases are a match to TRBD2. Unmatched junction bases numbered 6, after V lost 6 bases and J lost 5 bases. The germline V gene encodes CDR1 SNHLY and CDR2 FYNNEI. The CDR3 has 15 residues. CDR3 amino acids: CASSAGLAGSETQYF. CDR3 bases: TGTGCCAGCAGCGCGGGACTAGCGGGATCTGAGACCCAGTACTTC.

This clone was seen a single time. V gene TRBV5-4 combines with J gene TRBJ2-7; TRBD2 matches 9 bases. CDR3 length: 15 amino acids. Per the germline V gene, CDR1 is SGHNT and CDR2 is YYREEE (reference sequence). Trimming cost V 0 bases and J 3 bases; bases outside gene matches: 4. The DNA for the CDR3 is TGTGCCAGCAGCTTGGAAGCGGGAGGAGACTACGAGCAGTACTTC. Its translation: CASSLEAGGDYEQYF.

The chain has TRBV28 and TRBJ1-1; 7 bases match TRBD1. Germline CDR1 MDHEN, CDR2 SYDVKM. The CDR3 runs to 14 residues. V lost 8 bases to trimming and J lost 1 base; unmatched junction nucleotides: 7. As DNA, the CDR3 is TGTGCCAGCCGGAAACAGGGGACGAACACTGAAGCTTTCTTT. This translates into CASRKQGTNTEAFF.

J is TRBJ1-1 and V is TRBV18, with D unresolved. V lost 2 bases and J lost 8, with 12 bases in between. The germline gives CDR1 KGHSH, CDR2 LQKENI. The CDR3 runs 13 residues. CDR3 nucleotides: TGTGCCAGCTCACCAACGACAAGCTCCGAAGCTTTCTTT. Its translation is CASSPTTSSEAFF.

For the CDR3, the DNA is TGTGCCAGCAGCTGGAGCTCTGGTGAGCAGTTCTTC. Protein sequence: CASSWSSGEQFF. The rearrangement joins TRBV7-8 to TRBJ2-1; D is undetermined. The CDR3 spans 12 residues. Trimming cost V 4 bases and J 9 bases, with 10 bases left between them. CDR1 SGHVS and CDR2 FQNEAQ come from the germline V gene.